These 14 T cell receptor beta chains were all obtained from the same sample, sequenced in a study of blood T cells in healthy people across ages. The use of a sample-barcoded 5' primer and a J-beta primer mix characterized a second PCR of roughly 6 to 11 cycles. TCRdb ran MiXCR on the 5' RACE reads and lists one entry per CDR3 protein. The profile shows approximately 800,000 distinct CDR3 sequences, roughly 60% of them singletons. The sequenced sample was blood. Receptor source: a man aged 25 to 40 in good health.

Ten or more counts support this clonotype. The gene calls are TRBV5-6 and TRBJ2-3, with 11 bases lining up with TRBD2. The J segment lost 5 bases and the V segment lost 3 bases, leaving 5 bases of the junction unmatched. There are 15 residues in the CDR3. Germline V gives CDR1 SGHDT, CDR2 YYEEEE. Written as DNA, the CDR3 is TGTGCCAGCAGCTGGGGACTAGCGGAGGGAGATACGCAGTATTTT. Protein sequence: CASSWGLAEGDTQYF.

The chain recombines TRBV20-1 with TRBJ2-5; unclear D gene. The end of the DNA fits TRBJ2-7 better, so the J call may be wrong. The CDR3 is 11 amino acids. Germline V lookup: CDR1 DFQATT, CDR2 SNEGSKA (reference sequence). This chain's CDR3 is CSASLGYEQYF. The CDR3 bases are TGCAGTGCCTCGTTGGGGTACGAGCAGTACTTC.

The chain couples TRBV7-9 to TRBJ2-5; a possible D gene is TRBD2 (5 bases). The CDR3 has 13 amino acids. Germline V gene lookup returns CDR1 SEHNR and CDR2 FQNEAQ (reference sequence). Trimming removed 5 bases from V and 11 bases from J, with 18 bases in between. CDR3 DNA sequence: TGTGCCAGCAGCGTTACTACGTTTGGGGAGCAGTACTTC. This translates into CASSVTTFGEQYF.

The chain recombines TRBV29-1 with TRBJ2-7, with no clear D. The germline CDR1 and CDR2 sequences are SQVTM and ANQGSEA. The CDR3 spans 13 residues. Trimming removed 4 bases at V and 1 base at J, with 11 bases between. This chain's CDR3 is CSVGVAVSYEQYF. As DNA, the CDR3 is TGCAGCGTTGGAGTGGCGGTATCCTACGAGCAGTACTTC.

The rearrangement links TRBV20-1 to TRBJ1-5; D is perhaps TRBD1 (5 bases). Germline CDR1 and CDR2: DFQATT and SNEGSKA (reference sequence). CDR3 length equals 12 residues. The ends were cut back, 4 bases at V and 6 bases at J, with 10 bases in the middle. CDR3 in DNA: TGCAGTGCTACCAGGGAGGGTCAGCCCCAGCATTTT. This encodes CSATREGQPQHF.

This clonotype was counted only a few times. This rearrangement joins TRBV15 to TRBJ2-3; 8 nucleotides match TRBD2. Trimming at V came to 6 bases and at J to 4 bases, leaving 12 bases not matched to a gene. This CDR3 is built from 16 residues. Germline V gives CDR1 LNHNV, CDR2 YYDKDF (reference sequence). DNA for the CDR3: TGTGCCACCAGTAGTAAGCCTAGCGGGTTTTCAGATACGCAGTATTTT. Translating it yields CATSSKPSGFSDTQYF.

The gene calls are TRBV20-1 and TRBJ1-1; TRBD1 is a possible D gene (5 bases). Germline V gives CDR1 DFQATT, CDR2 SNEGSKA (reference sequence). CDR3 length: 14 amino acids. V dropped 4 bases and J dropped 5 bases, with 17 bases sitting between them. The CDR3 sequence: CSATPGLTKTEAFF. DNA of the CDR3: TGCAGTGCTACCCCAGGGCTAACGAAAACTGAAGCTTTCTTT.

This clonotype has only one observation. V and J are TRBV3-1 and TRBJ1-6, with TRBD1 as a possible D gene (6 bases). With 0 bases removed from V and 10 bases from J, the gap between germline ends came to 13 bases. Germline CDR1 and CDR2: LGHDT and YNNKEL (reference sequence). This CDR3 comprises 15 residues. The CDR3 DNA follows: TGTGCCAGCAGCCAAGATGTGACAGGACGGTCACCCCTCCACTTT. Its protein is CASSQDVTGRSPLHF.

The gene calls are TRBV11-2 and TRBJ1-2; D is uncertain. From germline, CDR1 is SGHAT and CDR2 FQNNGV. The CDR3 has 14 residues. V shed 5 bases and J shed 0 bases, with 10 bases lying between them. In nucleotides, the CDR3 is TGTGCCAGCAGCCAAGTAAAAGCTAACTATGGCTACACCTTC. Protein: CASSQVKANYGYTF.

V usage is TRBV4-3 and J usage is TRBJ2-5; D is unclear. CDR1 is LGHNA and CDR2 is YSLEER in the germline V gene. The CDR3 consists of 14 residues. Trimming left V 1 base short and J 5 bases short, with 11 bases between. In nucleotides, the CDR3 is TGCGCCAGCAGCCAAGCACGGATCTGGGAGACCCAGTACTTC. Its protein is CASSQARIWETQYF.

The chain uses TRBV18 and TRBJ1-5; 9 positions match TRBD1. CDR1 is KGHSH and CDR2 is LQKENI in the germline V gene. V trimming: 6 bases; J trimming: 7 bases; junction bases outside the gene matches: 4. The CDR3 extends over 13 amino acids. CDR3 sequence reads: CASSGDREQPQHF. The CDR3 DNA sequence: TGTGCCAGCTCCGGGGACAGGGAACAGCCCCAGCATTTT. The full variable domain, its missing parts supplied by reference TRBV18 and TRBJ1-5, is NAGVMQNPRHLVRRRGQEARLRCSPMKGHSHVYWYRQLPEEGLKFMVYLQKENIIDESGMPKERFSAEFPKEGPSILRIQQVVRGDSAAYFCASSGDREQPQHFGDGTRLSIL.

This clonotype was found a few times. The chain is built from TRBV4-3 and TRBJ2-7; D uncertain. V lost 1 base to trimming and J lost 8 bases, with 9 bases between them. The V gene's germline CDR1 is LGHNA and CDR2 YSLEER. The CDR3 covers 12 residues. This CDR3 reads CASSQGFSQQYF. The CDR3 region has the DNA TGCGCCAGCAGCCAAGGTTTTAGTCAGCAGTACTTC.

V gene TRBV7-2 combines with J gene TRBJ1-2, with 7 bases identical to TRBD1. CDR1 is SGHTA, CDR2 FQGNSA, per germline. The J segment lost 8 bases and the V segment lost 4 bases, leaving 4 bases of the junction unmatched. The CDR3 is 12 residues long. The CDR3, as DNA: TGTGCCAGCAGCTCCTCGACAGGGGGCTACACCTTC. Its translation: CASSSSTGGYTF.

The V and J genes are TRBV20-1 and TRBJ2-3; 12 bases are shared with TRBD2. CDR1 is DFQATT, CDR2 SNEGSKA, per germline (reference sequence). Trimming removed 4 bases from V and 7 bases from J; junction bases left unmatched: 9. The CDR3 is made up of 15 amino acids. The CDR3 nucleotides are TGCAGTGCTAAGCCCGGGACTAGCGGGTATAATACGCAGTATTTT. The encoded protein is CSAKPGTSGYNTQYF.